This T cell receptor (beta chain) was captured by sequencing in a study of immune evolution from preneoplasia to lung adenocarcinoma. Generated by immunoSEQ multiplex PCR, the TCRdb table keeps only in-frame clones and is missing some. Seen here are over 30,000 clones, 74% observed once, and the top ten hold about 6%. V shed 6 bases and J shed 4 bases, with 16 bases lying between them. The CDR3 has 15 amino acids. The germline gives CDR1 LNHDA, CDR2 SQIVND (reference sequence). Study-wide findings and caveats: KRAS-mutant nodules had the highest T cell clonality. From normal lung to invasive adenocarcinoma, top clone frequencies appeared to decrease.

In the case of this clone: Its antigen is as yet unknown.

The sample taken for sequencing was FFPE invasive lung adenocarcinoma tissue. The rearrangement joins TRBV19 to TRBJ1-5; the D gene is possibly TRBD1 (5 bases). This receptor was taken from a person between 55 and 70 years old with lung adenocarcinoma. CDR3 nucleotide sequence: TGTGCCAGTAGCGCCCCAGGGTTGGGGAATCAGCCCCAGCATTTT. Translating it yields CASSAPGLGNQPQHF.